These 29 T cell receptor beta chains were all obtained from the same sample, sequenced in a study of blood T cell repertoires in COVID-19. Data came from immunoSEQ multiplex PCR; TCRdb stores just in-frame clones and leaves some out. The sample yields just under 80,000 clones, 84% seen once. Material for sequencing was peripheral blood. The receptors were gathered from a human donor in a cohort sampled during active COVID-19.

The genes are TRBV7-9 and TRBJ1-1; TRBD1 agrees at 9 bases. Germline loops: CDR1 SEHNR, CDR2 FQNEAQ (reference sequence). The CDR3 length is 18 residues. V was pared by 4 bases and J by 0 bases, with 12 bases of the junction left unmatched. CDR3 sequence (DNA): TGTGCCAGCAGCTCTACCGACAGGGGGGTTTCTTTGAACACTGAAGCTTTCTTT. Translated, it gives CASSSTDRGVSLNTEAFF.

CDR3 bases: TGTGCCAGCAGCTCAGGTGGGAGTGAAGCTTTCTTT. It encodes CASSSGGSEAFF. The chain couples TRBV6-6 to TRBJ1-1; D is unclear. The germline CDR1 and CDR2 sequences are MNHNY and SVGAGI (reference sequence). The ends were cut back, 6 bases at V and 7 bases at J, with 12 bases in the middle. This CDR3 has 12 amino acids.

The genes are TRBV2 and TRBJ2-1; 7 bases match TRBD1. The CDR3 consists of 15 residues. CDR1 and CDR2 from the germline V gene are SNHLY and FYNNEI. Trimming removed 8 bases from V and 4 bases from J; junction bases left unmatched: 11. CDR3 residues: CASLEGAGEYNEQFF. As DNA, the CDR3 is TGTGCCAGCCTCGAGGGGGCAGGGGAATACAATGAGCAGTTCTTC.

The V call is TRBV5-1, the J call TRBJ1-2, with 8 bases lining up with TRBD1. Unmatched junction bases numbered 6, after V lost 4 bases and J lost 4 bases. The CDR3 extends over 14 amino acids. Germline V gene data show CDR1 as SGHRS and CDR2 as YFSETQ. The CDR3 coding sequence is TGCGCCAGCAGCCCAGCACAGGGGGGCTATGGCTACACCTTC. Translated, it gives CASSPAQGGYGYTF.

This clone was recorded only once. This sequence joins TRBV7-9 and TRBJ2-3, with 10 bases matching TRBD2. V shed 1 base and J 5 bases; nucleotides not matched to a gene: 6. The CDR3 contains 16 residues. In germline, CDR1 is SEHNR, CDR2 FQNEAQ (reference sequence). CDR3: CASSLGASGGEDTQYF. DNA of the CDR3: TGTGCCAGCAGCTTAGGGGCTAGCGGGGGAGAAGATACGCAGTATTTT.

There are a few counts of this clone. The chain carries TRBV7-8 and TRBJ1-5, with D possibly being TRBD1 (5 bases). Germline V gene lookup returns CDR1 SGHVS and CDR2 FQNEAQ. This CDR3 is built from 15 residues. Deletions cut 2 bases from V and 7 bases from J, with 15 bases between. The CDR3: CASSLRERGLQPQHF. The CDR3 nucleotides read TGTGCCAGCAGCTTAAGGGAAAGGGGATTACAGCCCCAGCATTTT.

In its sample, this clone was seen a few times. The chain has TRBV11-2 and TRBJ1-1; 7 bases align to TRBD1. With 2 bases clipped from V and 11 bases from J, the junction kept 8 bases outside the gene matches. CDR3 length: 13 amino acids. CDR1 and CDR2 (germline): SGHAT, FQNNGV. CDR3 bases: TGTGCCAGCAGCTTAAGGACAGGTCTGCTTGCTTTCTTT. This encodes CASSLRTGLLAFF.

This sequence joins TRBV11-3 and TRBJ1-1; 12 bases are shared with TRBD1. The CDR3 is made up of 15 amino acids. Looked up from germline, CDR1 is SGHNT and CDR2 is YENEEA. With V trimmed by 3 bases and J by 1 base, 0 bases remained unmatched. In DNA form, the CDR3 reads TGTGCCAGCAGCTTGGGACAGGGGGCGAACACTGAAGCTTTCTTT. Encoded protein: CASSLGQGANTEAFF.

The V and J genes are TRBV19 and TRBJ1-6; 7 positions match TRBD1. Germline CDR1 is LNHDA and CDR2 is SQIVND (reference sequence). The CDR3 length is 14 residues. The trim removed 3 bases at V and 10 bases at J, leaving 6 bases unmatched. The CDR3 DNA reads as TGTGCCAGTAGTATGAGACAGGGCCTATCACCCCTCCACTTT. This sequence encodes CASSMRQGLSPLHF.

V usage is TRBV28 and J usage is TRBJ2-7, with 8 bases fitting TRBD2. The CDR3 spans 14 residues. Germline V gene lookup returns CDR1 MDHEN and CDR2 SYDVKM. The ends lost 7 bases at V and 3 bases at J; junction bases unmatched: 8. This chain's CDR3 is CASISSGAVYEQYF. DNA of the CDR3: TGTGCCAGCATTAGTAGCGGGGCGGTCTACGAGCAGTACTTC.

The chain joins TRBV15 to TRBJ1-4, with 10 bases lining up with TRBD1. CDR1 is LNHNV, CDR2 YYDKDF, per germline (reference sequence). V trimming: 3 bases; J trimming: 8 bases; junction bases outside the gene matches: 6. The CDR3 loop spans 15 amino acids. This CDR3 reads CATSSTGQGREKLFF. As DNA, the CDR3 is TGTGCCACCAGCAGTACGGGACAGGGGCGGGAAAAACTGTTTTTT. The full variable domain, completed using reference TRBV15 and TRBJ1-4, is DAMVIQNPRYQVTQFGKPVTLSCSQTLNHNVMYWYQQKSSQAPKLLFHYYDKDFNNEADTPDNFQSRRPNTSFCFLDIRSPGLGDTAMYLCATSSTGQGREKLFFGSGTQLSVL.

The V and J genes are TRBV7-3 and TRBJ2-2; D is undetermined. V dropped 0 bases and J dropped 6 bases, with 17 bases sitting between them. The V gene's germline CDR1 is SGHTA and CDR2 FQGTGA. The CDR3 extends over 17 amino acids. In nucleotides, the CDR3 is TGTGCCAGCAGCTTAACGGCACTACCTCCACAACCCGGGGAGCTGTTTTTT. Residues: CASSLTALPPQPGELFF.

The V gene is TRBV23-1, the J gene TRBJ1-4; D is uncertain. TRBV23-1 is flagged as an ORF with uncertain function. The V and J ends lost 8 bases and 0 bases respectively, with 10 bases between them. The CDR3 has 14 residues. CDR3 amino acids: CASGSSATNEKLFF. The CDR3 DNA reads TGCGCCAGCGGCTCAAGCGCAACTAATGAAAAACTGTTTTTT.

The genes are TRBV27 and TRBJ2-1; D possibly corresponds to TRBD1 (6 bases). Germline loops: CDR1 MNHEY, CDR2 SMNVEV (reference sequence). This CDR3 contains 19 residues. The germline V and J ends were trimmed by 5 bases and 0 bases, with 23 bases remaining between them. The CDR3 DNA follows: TGTGCCAGCAGTAGTTTACCGCCTGGTAGGGGGAGCTCCTACAATGAGCAGTTCTTC. Translated, it gives CASSSLPPGRGSSYNEQFF.

The chain links TRBV3-1 (or the pseudogene TRBV3-2) to TRBJ2-3; 7 bases are a match to TRBD2. The CDR3 loop spans 13 amino acids. The germline V gene encodes CDR1 LGHDT and CDR2 YNNKEL (reference sequence). Trimming cost V 9 bases and J 0 bases; bases outside gene matches: 3. The CDR3 nucleotides are TGTGCCAGGCGGGGGTATAGCACAGATACGCAGTATTTT. As protein: CARRGYSTDTQYF.

The CDR3 protein is CAWSVLGWNTEAFF. CDR3 DNA: TGTGCCTGGAGCGTCCTAGGTTGGAACACTGAAGCTTTCTTT. The rearrangement joins TRBV30 to TRBJ1-1; D is uncertain. The germline CDR1 and CDR2 sequences are GTSNPN and SVGIG (reference sequence). With 3 bases removed from V and 1 base from J, the gap between germline ends came to 12 bases. CDR3 length: 14 amino acids.

This chain connects TRBV7-8 to TRBJ1-1; no definite D call. Per germline, CDR1 SGHVS and CDR2 FQNEAQ. V lost 5 bases and J 1 base, leaving 17 bases between the germline ends. This CDR3 spans 16 amino acids. In DNA, the CDR3 is TGTGCCAGCAGCCGAGAGCTGGGCGTACGGAACACTGAAGCTTTCTTT. The encoded protein is CASSRELGVRNTEAFF.

V usage is TRBV5-4 and J usage is TRBJ1-4; possibly TRBD1 for D (5 bases). CDR3 length: 15 residues. CDR1 and CDR2 (germline): SGHNT, YYREEE (reference sequence). V was pared by 4 bases and J by 8 bases, with 18 bases between. This CDR3 is CASSPRGSPEEKLFF. Here the CDR3 DNA reads TGTGCCAGCAGCCCCCGGGGGAGTCCGGAGGAAAAACTGTTTTTT.

This chain links TRBV19 with TRBJ2-7; D gene ambiguous. The CDR3 sequence is 14 residues long. Germline V gene lookup returns CDR1 LNHDA and CDR2 SQIVND (reference sequence). Trimming pared 6 bases from V and 3 bases from J, leaving 15 bases between. This CDR3 reads CASSPINSVYEQYF. In DNA form, the CDR3 reads TGTGCCAGTAGCCCGATCAATTCGGTCTACGAGCAGTACTTC.

This clone turned up a few times. The chain carries TRBV5-4 and TRBJ2-3, with D maybe TRBD2 (6 bases). This CDR3 has 12 residues. V was cut by 4 bases and J by 11 bases, with 14 bases left in between. Germline V CDR1 and CDR2: SGHNT, YYREEE (reference sequence). CDR3 sequence reads: CASSIGTPMQYF. CDR3 bases: TGTGCCAGCAGCATCGGGACTCCCATGCAGTATTTT.

The rearrangement links TRBV5-5 to TRBJ2-2, with 10 bases that match TRBD2. This CDR3 spans 16 amino acids. The germline gives CDR1 SGHKS, CDR2 YYEKEE (reference sequence). V lost 5 bases and J lost 1; bases outside the gene matches: 5. CDR3 region: CASSQIAGGNTGELFF. CDR3 in DNA: TGTGCCAGCAGTCAAATAGCGGGAGGGAACACCGGGGAGCTGTTTTTT.

This chain links TRBV6-2 or TRBV6-3 with TRBJ2-1, with 8 bases identical to TRBD2. The trim removed 0 bases at V and 6 bases at J, leaving 7 bases unmatched. CDR3 length: 16 residues. Germline CDR1 reads MNHEY; CDR2 reads SVGEGT. The CDR3: CASSYSRAGGLNEQFF. As DNA, the CDR3 is TGTGCCAGCAGTTACTCGAGGGCGGGAGGACTCAATGAGCAGTTCTTC.

This chain joins TRBV5-1 and TRBJ1-2; 11 bases map to TRBD1. The germline V gene encodes CDR1 SGHRS and CDR2 YFSETQ. V lost 4 bases to trimming and J lost 4 bases; unmatched junction nucleotides: 6. The CDR3 totals 15 residues. DNA for the CDR3: TGCGCCAGCAGCGCAGGGACAGGGGGTAGCTATGGCTACACCTTC. The encoded protein is CASSAGTGGSYGYTF.

CDR3 DNA sequence: TGCAGTGCTAGAGATTTATCCTACACCTTC. Translation: CSARDLSYTF. The chain is built from TRBV20-1 and TRBJ1-2; D unclear. The CDR3 has 10 amino acids. Germline-derived CDR1 and CDR2 are DFQATT and SNEGSKA (reference sequence). Trimming pared 0 bases from V and 10 bases from J, leaving 6 bases between.

Here the CDR3 reads CASSYECGGRGEQYF. The CDR3 coding sequence is TGTGCCAGCAGTTACGAGTGCGGGGGGCGGGGCGAGCAGTACTTC. The chain uses TRBV6-5 and TRBJ2-7; 8 nucleotides agree with TRBD2. The CDR3 runs 15 residues. In germline, CDR1 is MNHEY, CDR2 SVGAGI. V gave up 2 bases and J gave up 6 bases; unmatched junction bases: 9.

This clone has only one observation. The chain carries TRBV3-1 (or the pseudogene TRBV3-2) and TRBJ1-4; 9 nucleotides match TRBD1. V lost 3 bases, J lost 5 bases, and 4 bases stayed unmatched. CDR3 length: 15 amino acids. The V gene's germline CDR1 is LGHDT and CDR2 YNNKEL (reference sequence). The CDR3: CASSQGTGGNEKLFF. CDR3 DNA sequence: TGTGCCAGCAGCCAGGGTACAGGGGGCAATGAAAAACTGTTTTTT.

This chain joins TRBV7-8 and TRBJ1-6; 7 nucleotides align to TRBD1. Trimming cost V 5 bases and J 7 bases; bases outside gene matches: 5. CDR1 and CDR2 (germline): SGHVS, FQNEAQ. This CDR3 has 14 residues. The CDR3: CASSKEQGNSPLHF. The CDR3 DNA follows: TGTGCCAGCAGCAAAGAACAGGGGAATTCACCCCTCCACTTT.

This clone was observed a handful of times. V usage is TRBV6-1 and J usage is TRBJ1-2; D not certain. The CDR3 totals 13 residues. The germline gives CDR1 MNHNS, CDR2 SASEGT. The V gene lost 0 bases and the J gene lost 8 bases, with 10 bases spanning the gap. The CDR3 DNA is TGTGCCAGCAGTGAAGCAGCCCCGGGAGGCTACACCTTC. Protein sequence: CASSEAAPGGYTF.

Points on this clone: Other DNA sequences in the same sample also yield this CDR3. This sequence joins TRBV7-8 and TRBJ1-2; D gene unclear. V was shortened by 3 bases and J by 0 bases, with 5 bases between the two germline ends. The CDR3 loop spans 13 amino acids. The V gene's germline CDR1 is SGHVS and CDR2 FQNEAQ. In DNA form, the CDR3 reads TGTGCCAGCAGCTTCCCAGCTAACTATGGCTACACCTTC. It codes for CASSFPANYGYTF.